This T cell receptor beta chain is from a study of blood T cell repertoires in COVID-19. This clone was counted only a few times. TCRdb's copy holds only in-frame clones and misses some; the assay was immunoSEQ multiplex PCR. The table shows 110,000 to 150,000 clones, with 85% to 90% occurring only once. CDR1 and CDR2 (germline): MNHEY, SMNVEV (reference sequence). This CDR3 spans 14 amino acids. Losses at the gene ends were 4 bases for V and 7 bases for J; bases not matched to a gene: 6. Sequencing was done on a sample of PBMCs or T cells enriched from blood (not recorded which). This clonotype originated in a man aged 55 to 69 who had recovered from COVID-19. This sequence joins TRBV27 and TRBJ1-4; 7 bases are shared with TRBD1. The CDR3 loop reads CASSWDSRGEKLFF. CDR3 coding DNA: TGTGCCAGCAGTTGGGACAGCCGTGGTGAAAAACTGTTTTTT.